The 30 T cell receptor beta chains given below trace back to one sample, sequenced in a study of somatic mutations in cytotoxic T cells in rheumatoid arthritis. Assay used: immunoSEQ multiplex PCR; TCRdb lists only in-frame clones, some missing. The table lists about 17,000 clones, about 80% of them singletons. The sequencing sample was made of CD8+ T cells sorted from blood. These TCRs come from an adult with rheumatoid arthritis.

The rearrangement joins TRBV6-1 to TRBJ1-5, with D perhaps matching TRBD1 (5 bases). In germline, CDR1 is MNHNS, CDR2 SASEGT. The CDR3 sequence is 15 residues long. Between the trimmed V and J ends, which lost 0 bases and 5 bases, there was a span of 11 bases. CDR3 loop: CASSEAKGLDQPQHF. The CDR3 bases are TGTGCCAGCAGTGAAGCCAAGGGGCTAGATCAGCCCCAGCATTTT.

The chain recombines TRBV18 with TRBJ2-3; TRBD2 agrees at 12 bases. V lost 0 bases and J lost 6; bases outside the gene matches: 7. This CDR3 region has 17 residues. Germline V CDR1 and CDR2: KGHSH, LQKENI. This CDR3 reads CASSPPSSGRAADTQYF. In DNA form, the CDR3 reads TGTGCCAGCTCACCACCCTCTAGCGGGAGGGCCGCGGATACGCAGTATTTT.

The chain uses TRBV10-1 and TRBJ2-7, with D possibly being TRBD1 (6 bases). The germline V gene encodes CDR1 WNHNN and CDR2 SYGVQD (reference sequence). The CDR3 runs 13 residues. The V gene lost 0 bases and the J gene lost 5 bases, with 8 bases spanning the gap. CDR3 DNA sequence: TGCGCCAGCAGTGAGTCACAGGGTCACGAGCAGTACTTC. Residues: CASSESQGHEQYF.

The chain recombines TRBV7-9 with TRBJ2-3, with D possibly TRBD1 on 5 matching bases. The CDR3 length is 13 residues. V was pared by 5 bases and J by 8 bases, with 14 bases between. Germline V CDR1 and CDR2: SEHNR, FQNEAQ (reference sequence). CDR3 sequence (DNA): TGTGCCAGCAGCCCCCCAGGGTCTTTTACGCAGTATTTT. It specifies CASSPPGSFTQYF.

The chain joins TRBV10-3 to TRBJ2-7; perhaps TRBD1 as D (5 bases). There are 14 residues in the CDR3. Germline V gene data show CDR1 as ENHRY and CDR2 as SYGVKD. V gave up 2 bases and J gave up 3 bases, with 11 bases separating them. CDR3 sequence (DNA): TGTGCCATCAGTGAGGCAGGGAACCACTACGAGCAGTACTTC. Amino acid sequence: CAISEAGNHYEQYF.

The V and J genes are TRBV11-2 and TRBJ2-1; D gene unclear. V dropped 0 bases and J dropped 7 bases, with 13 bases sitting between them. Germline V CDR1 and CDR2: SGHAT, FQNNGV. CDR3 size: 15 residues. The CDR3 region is CASSLDQTLLNEQFF. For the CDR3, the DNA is TGTGCCAGCAGCTTAGACCAGACACTCCTGAATGAGCAGTTCTTC. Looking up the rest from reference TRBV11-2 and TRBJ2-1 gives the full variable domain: EAGVAQSPRYKIIEKRQSVAFWCNPISGHATLYWYQQILGQGPKLLIQFQNNGVVDDSQLPKDRFSAERLKGVDSTLKIQPAKLEDSAVYLCASSLDQTLLNEQFFGPGTRLTVL.

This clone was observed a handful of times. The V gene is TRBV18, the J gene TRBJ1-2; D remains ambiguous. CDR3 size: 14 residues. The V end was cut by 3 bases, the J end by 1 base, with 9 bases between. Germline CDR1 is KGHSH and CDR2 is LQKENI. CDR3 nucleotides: TGTGCCAGCTCACCGGAGGTTTTTAACTATGGCTACACCTTC. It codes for CASSPEVFNYGYTF.

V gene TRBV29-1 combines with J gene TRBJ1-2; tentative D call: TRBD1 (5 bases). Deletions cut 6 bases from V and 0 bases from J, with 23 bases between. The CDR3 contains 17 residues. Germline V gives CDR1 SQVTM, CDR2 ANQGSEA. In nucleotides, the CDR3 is TGCAGCGTAACAGGCCGAAGTGCAGGAAAAGCTAACTATGGCTACACCTTC. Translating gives CSVTGRSAGKANYGYTF.

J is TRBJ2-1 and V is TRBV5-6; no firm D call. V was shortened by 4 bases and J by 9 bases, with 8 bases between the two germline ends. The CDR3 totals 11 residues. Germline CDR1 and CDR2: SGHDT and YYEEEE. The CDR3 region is CASSRAGEQFF. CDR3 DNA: TGTGCCAGCAGCCGCGCTGGTGAGCAGTTCTTC.

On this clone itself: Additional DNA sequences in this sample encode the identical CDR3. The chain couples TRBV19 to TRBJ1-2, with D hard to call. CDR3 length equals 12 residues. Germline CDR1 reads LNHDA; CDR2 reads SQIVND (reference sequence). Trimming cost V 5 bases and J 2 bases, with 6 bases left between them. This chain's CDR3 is CASSPGNYGYTF. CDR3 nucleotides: TGTGCCAGTAGTCCCGGGAACTATGGCTACACCTTC.

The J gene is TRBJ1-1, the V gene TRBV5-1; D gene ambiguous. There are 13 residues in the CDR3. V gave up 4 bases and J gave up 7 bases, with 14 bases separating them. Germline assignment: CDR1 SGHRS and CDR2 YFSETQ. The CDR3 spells CASSPGAAVEAFF. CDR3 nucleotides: TGCGCCAGCAGCCCCGGAGCCGCAGTTGAAGCTTTCTTT.

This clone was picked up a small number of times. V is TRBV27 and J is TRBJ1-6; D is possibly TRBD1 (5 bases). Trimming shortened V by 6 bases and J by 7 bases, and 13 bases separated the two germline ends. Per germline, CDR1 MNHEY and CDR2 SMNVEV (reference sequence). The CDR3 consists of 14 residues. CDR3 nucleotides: TGTGCCAGCAGAACCAGGGTGGGGAATTCACCCCTCCACTTT. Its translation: CASRTRVGNSPLHF.

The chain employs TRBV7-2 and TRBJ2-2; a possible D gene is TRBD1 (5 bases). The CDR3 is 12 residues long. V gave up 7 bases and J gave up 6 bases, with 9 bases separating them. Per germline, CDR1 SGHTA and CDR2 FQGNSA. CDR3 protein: CASTSRAGELFF. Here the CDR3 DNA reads TGTGCCAGCACCTCCAGGGCCGGGGAGCTGTTTTTT.

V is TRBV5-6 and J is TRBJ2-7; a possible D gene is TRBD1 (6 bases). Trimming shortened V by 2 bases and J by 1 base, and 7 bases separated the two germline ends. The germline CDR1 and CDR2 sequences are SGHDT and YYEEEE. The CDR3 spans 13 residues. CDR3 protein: CASSLQGSYEQYF. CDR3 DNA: TGTGCCAGCAGCTTACAGGGTTCCTACGAGCAGTACTTC.

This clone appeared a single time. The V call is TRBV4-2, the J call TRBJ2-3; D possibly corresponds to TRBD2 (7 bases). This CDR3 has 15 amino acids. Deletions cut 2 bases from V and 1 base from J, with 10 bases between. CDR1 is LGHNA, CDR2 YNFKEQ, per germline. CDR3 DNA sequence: TGTGCCAGCAGCCAAACAGGGAGGGGCACAGATACGCAGTATTTT. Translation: CASSQTGRGTDTQYF.

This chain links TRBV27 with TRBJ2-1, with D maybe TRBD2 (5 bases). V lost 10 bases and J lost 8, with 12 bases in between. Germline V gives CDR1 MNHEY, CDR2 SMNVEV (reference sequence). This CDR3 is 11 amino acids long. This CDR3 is CATLAADEQFF. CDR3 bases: TGTGCCACCCTAGCTGCCGATGAGCAGTTCTTC.

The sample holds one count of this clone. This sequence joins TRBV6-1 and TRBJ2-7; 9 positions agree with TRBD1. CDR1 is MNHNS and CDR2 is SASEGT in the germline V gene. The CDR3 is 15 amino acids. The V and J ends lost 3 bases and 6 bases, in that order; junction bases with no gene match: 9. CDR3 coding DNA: TGTGCCAGCAGTGAGGGACAGGGTAATTCTGGCGAGCAGTACTTC. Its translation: CASSEGQGNSGEQYF.

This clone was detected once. The CDR3 bases are TGCAGCGCGGGTAGGGCCGAGCAGTTCTTC. Translation: CSAGRAEQFF. This chain joins TRBV20-1 and TRBJ2-1; D perhaps matches TRBD2 (5 bases). CDR1 DFQATT and CDR2 SNEGSKA come from the germline V gene (reference sequence). The CDR3 has 10 residues.

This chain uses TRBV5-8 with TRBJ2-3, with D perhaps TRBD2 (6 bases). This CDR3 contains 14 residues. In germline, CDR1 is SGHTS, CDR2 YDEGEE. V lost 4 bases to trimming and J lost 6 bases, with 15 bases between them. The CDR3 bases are TGTGCCAGCAGCCCCGGAGCGGGTTCCGATACGCAGTATTTT. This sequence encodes CASSPGAGSDTQYF. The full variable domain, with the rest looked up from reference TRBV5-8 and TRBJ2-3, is EAGVTQSPTHLIKTRGQQATLRCSPISGHTSVYWYQQALGLGLQFLLWYDEGEERNRGNFPPRFSGRQFPNYSSELNVNALELEDSALYLCASSPGAGSDTQYFGPGTRLTVL.

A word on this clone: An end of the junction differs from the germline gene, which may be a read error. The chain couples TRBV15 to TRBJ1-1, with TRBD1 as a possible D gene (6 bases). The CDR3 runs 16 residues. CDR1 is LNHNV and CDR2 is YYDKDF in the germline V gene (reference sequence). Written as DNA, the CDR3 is TGTGCCACCAGCAGAGACGTTGGGACATTGAACGCTGAAGCTTTCTTT. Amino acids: CATSRDVGTLNAEAFF.

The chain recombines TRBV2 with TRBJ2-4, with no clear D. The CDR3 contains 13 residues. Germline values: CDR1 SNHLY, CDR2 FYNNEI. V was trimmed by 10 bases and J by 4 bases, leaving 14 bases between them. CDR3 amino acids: CATMDAAKNIQYF. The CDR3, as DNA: TGTGCCACCATGGACGCGGCGAAAAACATTCAGTACTTC.

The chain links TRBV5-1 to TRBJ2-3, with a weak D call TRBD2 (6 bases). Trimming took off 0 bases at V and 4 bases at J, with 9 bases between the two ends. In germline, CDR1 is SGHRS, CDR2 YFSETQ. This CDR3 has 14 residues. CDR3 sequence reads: CASSLVGTPDTQYF. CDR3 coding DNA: TGCGCCAGCAGCTTGGTGGGGACTCCAGATACGCAGTATTTT.

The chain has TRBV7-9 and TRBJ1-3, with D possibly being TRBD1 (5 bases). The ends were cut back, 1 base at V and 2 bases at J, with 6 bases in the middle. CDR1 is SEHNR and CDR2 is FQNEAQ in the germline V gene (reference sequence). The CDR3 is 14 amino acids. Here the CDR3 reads CASSLVGAGNTIYF. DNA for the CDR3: TGTGCCAGCAGCTTAGTAGGGGCTGGAAACACCATATATTTT.

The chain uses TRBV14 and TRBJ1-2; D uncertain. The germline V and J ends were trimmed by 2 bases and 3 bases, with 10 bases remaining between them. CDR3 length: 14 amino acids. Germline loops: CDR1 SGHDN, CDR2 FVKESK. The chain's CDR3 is CASSQHPLDYGYTF. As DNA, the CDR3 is TGTGCCAGCAGCCAACACCCACTTGACTATGGCTACACCTTC.

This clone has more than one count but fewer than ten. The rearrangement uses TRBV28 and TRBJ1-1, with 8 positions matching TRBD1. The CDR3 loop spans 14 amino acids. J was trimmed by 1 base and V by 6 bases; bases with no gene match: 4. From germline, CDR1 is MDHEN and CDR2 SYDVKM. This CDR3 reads CASSKGQANTEAFF. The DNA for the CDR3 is TGTGCCAGCAGCAAGGGACAGGCGAACACTGAAGCTTTCTTT.

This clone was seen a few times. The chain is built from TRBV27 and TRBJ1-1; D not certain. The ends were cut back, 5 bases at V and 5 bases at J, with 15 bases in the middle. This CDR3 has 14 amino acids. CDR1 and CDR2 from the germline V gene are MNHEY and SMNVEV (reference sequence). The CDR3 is CASSPSGLGTEAFF. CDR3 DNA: TGTGCCAGCAGTCCATCGGGGTTAGGGACTGAAGCTTTCTTT.

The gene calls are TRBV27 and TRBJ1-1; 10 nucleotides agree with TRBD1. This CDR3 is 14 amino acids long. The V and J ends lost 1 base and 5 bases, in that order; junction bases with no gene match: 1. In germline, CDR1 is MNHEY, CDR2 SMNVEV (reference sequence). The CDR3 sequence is CASSLLGQGTEAFF. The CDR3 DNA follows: TGTGCCAGCAGTTTATTGGGACAGGGGACTGAAGCTTTCTTT.

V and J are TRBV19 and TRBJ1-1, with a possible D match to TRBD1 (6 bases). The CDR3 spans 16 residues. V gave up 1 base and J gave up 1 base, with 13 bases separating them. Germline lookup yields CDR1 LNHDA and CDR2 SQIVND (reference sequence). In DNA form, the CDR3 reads TGTGCCAGTAGTATAGGGACAGCCCCGGCGAACACTGAAGCTTTCTTT. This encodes CASSIGTAPANTEAFF.

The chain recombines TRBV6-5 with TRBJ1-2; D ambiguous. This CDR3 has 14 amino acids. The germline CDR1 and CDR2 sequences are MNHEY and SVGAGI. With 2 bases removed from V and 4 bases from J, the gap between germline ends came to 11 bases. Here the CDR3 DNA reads TGTGCCAGCAGTTACGCCCAGAGACCCTATGGCTACACCTTC. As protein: CASSYAQRPYGYTF.

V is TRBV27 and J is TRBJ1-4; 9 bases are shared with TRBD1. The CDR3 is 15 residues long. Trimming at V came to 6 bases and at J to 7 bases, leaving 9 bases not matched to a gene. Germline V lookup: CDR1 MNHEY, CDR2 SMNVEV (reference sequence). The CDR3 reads CASREGQGSSEKLFF. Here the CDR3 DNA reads TGTGCCAGCAGGGAGGGACAGGGATCGAGTGAAAAACTGTTTTTT. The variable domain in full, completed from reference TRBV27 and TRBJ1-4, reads EAQVTQNPRYLITVTGKKLTVTCSQNMNHEYMSWYRQDPGLGLRQIYYSMNVEVTDKGDVPEGYKVSRKEKRNFPLILESPSPNQTSLYFCASREGQGSSEKLFFGSGTQLSVL.